This T cell receptor beta chain originates from a study of graft-versus-host responses after intestinal transplantation. Across the whole study: Those transplanted obtained multivisceral, liver-intestinal, or isolated intestinal grafts. Induction with anti-thymocyte globulin, then tacrolimus and steroids for three to four years, was given to all recipients. Findings of the study overall: GvH clones were found in recipient marrow; some appeared first in ileum or blood.

Sequencing used immunoSEQ multiplex PCR; TCRdb keeps in-frame clones, though not all of them. Of more than 9,000 clones in the sample, around 84% were seen once. To note about this clone: Its antigen is currently unknown.

Intraepithelial and lamina propria lymphocytes were isolated from graft specimens. The CDR3 covers 15 residues. In germline, CDR1 is LGHNA, CDR2 YNFKEQ. Trimming shortened V by 5 bases and J by 2 bases, and 16 bases separated the two germline ends. This sequence joins TRBV4-2 and TRBJ2-7, with D tentatively TRBD1 or TRBD2 (6 bases each). Sequenced here: ileum tissue, sampled 500 to 550 days after intestinal transplant. This receptor was taken from a human patient who received an intestinal transplant, so some T cells may come from the graft donor. The CDR3 region is CASSDWGAGPYEQYF. CDR3 in DNA: TGTGCCAGCAGCGACTGGGGGGCGGGCCCCTACGAGCAGTACTTC.